A selection of T cell receptor beta chains follows, all from one sample in a study of T cell responses to AZD1222 COVID-19 vaccine. Data came from immunoSEQ multiplex PCR; TCRdb stores just in-frame clones and leaves some out. The sample carries 150,000 to 200,000 clones, around 88% recorded once. The specimen comprised peripheral blood, sampled 28 days after the second AZD1222 dose. These receptors were taken from an adult who received the AZD1222 COVID-19 vaccine. CDR3s include the opening cysteine and the closing phenylalanine or tryptophan. D genes are given only for firm matches. For some rows the clone size is stated as once, few or many, or as a class when expanded; others skip it.

cdr3_length clone_size j_call d_call v_call cdr3_nt cdr3_aa
16 NA TRBJ1-3 TRBD1 TRBV7-9 TGTGCCAGCAGCTCTGACAGGGGAAGCTCTGGAAACACCATATATTTT CASSSDRGSSGNTIYF
12 NA TRBJ2-3 NA TRBV7-2 TGTGCCAGCAGCTTACCGGTGGGTACGCAGTATTTT CASSLPVGTQYF
18 few TRBJ2-2 TRBD2 TRBV15 TGTGCCACCAGCAGTGATGGACTAGCGGGGCCGAACACCGGGGAGCTGTTTTTT CATSSDGLAGPNTGELFF
15 NA TRBJ1-5 TRBD1 TRBV18 TGTGCCAGCTCACCACGGGACAGGGTATGGCAGCCCCAGCATTTT CASSPRDRVWQPQHF
14 once TRBJ1-2 TRBD1 TRBV6-5 TGTGCCAGCAGTTATTCTGGGACAGCGGCTGGCTACACCTTC CASSYSGTAAGYTF
17 NA TRBJ1-5 NA TRBV15 TGTGCCACCAGCAGAGATGAGGCGGCAGCGTATAATCAGCCCCAGCATTTT CATSRDEAAAYNQPQHF
14 NA TRBJ1-1 TRBD1 TRBV5-4 TGTGCCAGCAGCAGGGACAGTTCTAACACTGAAGCTTTCTTT CASSRDSSNTEAFF
11 NA TRBJ1-1 NA TRBV10-3 TGTGCCACCACCCAGGGTACTGAAGCTTTCTTT CATTQGTEAFF
13 few TRBJ2-7 TRBD2 TRBV12-5 TGTGCTAGTGGTTTTTCTAGCGGGGCCGAGCAGTACTTC CASGFSSGAEQYF
16 NA TRBJ1-6 NA TRBV6-5 TGTGCCAGCAGTTACAGGCGGCAGGGTCCTTGGTCACCCCTCCACTTT CASSYRRQGPWSPLHF
15 NA TRBJ2-7 TRBD1 TRBV7-3 TGTGCCAGCAGCTTAACACCGGGACAGGGGAATGAGCAGTACTTC CASSLTPGQGNEQYF
15 NA TRBJ1-1 NA TRBV3-1/TRBV3-2 TGTGCCAGCAGCCAAGATCGGAGCACTCGGTTGCCGGCTTTCTTT CASSQDRSTRLPAFF
16 NA TRBJ2-1 TRBD2 TRBV7-7 TGTGCTAGCAGCTTAAGGGGACTAGCGGGTAGTGAGGAGCAGTTCTTC CASSLRGLAGSEEQFF
14 NA TRBJ2-7 NA TRBV18 TGTGCCAGCTCACCAGAGACAGACCCTTACGAGCAGTACTTC CASSPETDPYEQYF
15 NA TRBJ1-1 NA TRBV5-6 TGTGCCAGCATCGAATATGGGGGACTGAAAACTGAAGCTTTCTTT CASIEYGGLKTEAFF
14 NA TRBJ2-2 TRBD1 TRBV28 TGTGCCAGCAGTTTGACAGGGTGGAACGGGGAGCTGTTTTTT CASSLTGWNGELFF
13 NA TRBJ1-5 TRBD1 TRBV4-1 TGCGCCAGTGGACAGGATAGCAATCAGCCCCAGCATTTT CASGQDSNQPQHF
16 once TRBJ1-2 TRBD1 TRBV9 TGTGCCAGCAGCCGATCAGGGACAGGGCATTACTATGGCTACACCTTC CASSRSGTGHYYGYTF
17 NA TRBJ2-6 TRBD1 TRBV19 TGTGCCAGTAGTAGATGGGGACAGGGGGGAGGGGCCAACGTCCTGACTTTC CASSRWGQGGGANVLTF
14 NA TRBJ1-1 TRBD1 TRBV19 TGTGCCAGTAGGGGGGACAGGGAGAACACTGAAGCTTTCTTT CASRGDRENTEAFF
14 NA TRBJ1-1 NA TRBV30 TGTGCCTGGAGTGTCGACGGTAGGAACACTGAAGCTTTCTTT CAWSVDGRNTEAFF
16 NA TRBJ2-2 NA TRBV5-1 TGCGCCTCGGTTCCCGAACCTTCCGGCATCTTCGGGGAGCTGTTTTTT CASVPEPSGIFGELFF
15 once TRBJ2-6 NA TRBV27 TGTGCCAGCAGTCTACAGGGTGGTGGGGCCAACGTCCTGACTTTC CASSLQGGGANVLTF
16 once TRBJ1-1 NA TRBV9 TGTGCCAGCAGCGAGTCGGGGGGACATAATAACGATAAAGCTTTCTTT CASSESGGHNNDKAFF
15 NA TRBJ2-5 TRBD1 TRBV27 TGTGCCAGCAGTCTAACCTGGGACAGGGCGGAGACCCAGTACTTC CASSLTWDRAETQYF
12 NA TRBJ1-2 NA TRBV12-3/TRBV12-4 TGTGCCAGCAGTCAGGGCAACTATGGCTACACCTTC CASSQGNYGYTF
17 NA TRBJ2-3 TRBD2 TRBV4-2 TGTGCCAGCAGCCAAGAATTAGGACTAGGGAGGACAGATACGCAGTATTTT CASSQELGLGRTDTQYF
15 NA TRBJ2-5 NA TRBV5-6 TGTGCCAGCAGCTTGTTGGAACAGGGACAAGAGACCCAGTACTTC CASSLLEQGQETQYF
15 once TRBJ1-2 NA TRBV10-3 TGTGCCATCAGTGAGTCGGGGACACCAAACTATGGCTACACCTTC CAISESGTPNYGYTF
16 NA TRBJ2-5 TRBD1 TRBV14 TGTGCCAGCAGCCAATGGACGACAGGGGGTGTAAAGACCCAGTACTTC CASSQWTTGGVKTQYF
17 NA TRBJ2-2 TRBD1 TRBV19 TGTGCCAGTAGTAGAGACAGGACAGGGGCTAACACCGGGGAGCTGTTTTTT CASSRDRTGANTGELFF
14 NA TRBJ2-3 TRBD1 TRBV30 TGTGCCTGGATCAGGGGGCAAGAAGCGGATACGCAGTATTTT CAWIRGQEADTQYF
18 NA TRBJ2-5 TRBD1 TRBV12-5 TGTGCTAGTGGTCCCCGGGACAGGATTCACTCGATGGGGGAGACCCAGTACTTC CASGPRDRIHSMGETQYF
14 NA TRBJ2-6 NA TRBV19 TGTGCCAGTAGTATGGGGTCCGGGGCCAACGTCCTGACTTTC CASSMGSGANVLTF